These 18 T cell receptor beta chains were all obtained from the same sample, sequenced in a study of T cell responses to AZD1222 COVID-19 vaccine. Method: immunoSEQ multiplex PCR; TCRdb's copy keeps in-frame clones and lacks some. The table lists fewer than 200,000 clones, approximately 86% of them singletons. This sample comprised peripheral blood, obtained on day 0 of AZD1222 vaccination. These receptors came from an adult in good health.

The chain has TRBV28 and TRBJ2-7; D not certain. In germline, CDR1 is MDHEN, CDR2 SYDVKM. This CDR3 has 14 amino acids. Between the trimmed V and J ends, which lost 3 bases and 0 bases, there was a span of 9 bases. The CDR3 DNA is TGTGCCAGCAGTTTGTCGGCTAGCTCCTACGAGCAGTACTTC. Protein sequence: CASSLSASSYEQYF.

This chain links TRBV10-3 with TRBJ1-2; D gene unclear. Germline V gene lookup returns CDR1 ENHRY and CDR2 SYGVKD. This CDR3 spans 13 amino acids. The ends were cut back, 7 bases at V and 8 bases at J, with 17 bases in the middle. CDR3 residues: CAIKAERGGGYTF. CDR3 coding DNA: TGTGCCATCAAAGCTGAACGGGGTGGAGGCTACACCTTC.

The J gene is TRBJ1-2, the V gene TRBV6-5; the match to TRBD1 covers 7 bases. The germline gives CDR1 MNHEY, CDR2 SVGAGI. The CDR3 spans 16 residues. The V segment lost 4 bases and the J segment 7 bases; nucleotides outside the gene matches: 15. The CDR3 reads CASSFSSQGGATGYTF. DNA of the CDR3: TGTGCCAGCAGTTTTAGTAGTCAGGGGGGGGCAACTGGCTACACCTTC.

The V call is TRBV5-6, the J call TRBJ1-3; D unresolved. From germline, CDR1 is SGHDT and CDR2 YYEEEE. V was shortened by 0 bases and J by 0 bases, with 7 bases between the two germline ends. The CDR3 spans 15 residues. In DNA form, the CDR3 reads TGTGCCAGCAGCTTGGGGGCGAGCTCTGGAAACACCATATATTTT. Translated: CASSLGASSGNTIYF.

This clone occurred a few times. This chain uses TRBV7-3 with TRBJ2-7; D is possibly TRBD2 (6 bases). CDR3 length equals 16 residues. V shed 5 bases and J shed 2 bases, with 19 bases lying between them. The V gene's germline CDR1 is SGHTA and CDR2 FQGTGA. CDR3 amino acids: CASSVTSREATYEQYF. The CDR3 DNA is TGTGCCAGCAGCGTTACTAGCAGGGAGGCAACCTACGAGCAGTACTTC.

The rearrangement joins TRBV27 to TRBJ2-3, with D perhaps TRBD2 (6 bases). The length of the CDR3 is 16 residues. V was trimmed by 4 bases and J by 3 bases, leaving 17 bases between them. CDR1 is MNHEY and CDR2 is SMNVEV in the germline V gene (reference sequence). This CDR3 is CASSYPYLSGTDTQYF. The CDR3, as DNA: TGTGCCAGCAGTTACCCCTACCTCAGCGGGACAGATACGCAGTATTTT.

This CDR3 reads CASSVGHPNQPQHF. The DNA of the CDR3 is TGTGCCAGTAGTGTGGGACACCCGAATCAGCCCCAGCATTTT. The gene calls are TRBV19 and TRBJ1-5, with a possible D match to TRBD1 (6 bases). The length of the CDR3 is 14 residues. From germline, CDR1 is LNHDA and CDR2 SQIVND (reference sequence). The V end lost 5 bases, the J end lost 4 bases, and 12 bases lay between the germline ends.

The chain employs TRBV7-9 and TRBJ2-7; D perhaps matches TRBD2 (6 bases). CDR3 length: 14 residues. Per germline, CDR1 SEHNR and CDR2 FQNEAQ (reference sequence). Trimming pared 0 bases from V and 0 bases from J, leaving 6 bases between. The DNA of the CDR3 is TGTGCCAGCAGCTTAGCGGGACTCTCCTACGAGCAGTACTTC. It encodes CASSLAGLSYEQYF.

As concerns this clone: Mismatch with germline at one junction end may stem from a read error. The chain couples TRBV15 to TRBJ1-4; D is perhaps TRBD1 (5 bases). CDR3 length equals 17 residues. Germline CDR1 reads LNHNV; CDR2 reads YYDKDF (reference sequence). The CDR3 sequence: CATSGEGWGGTNEKLFF. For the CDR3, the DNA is TGTGCCACCAGCGGAGAGGGCTGGGGGGGGACTAATGAAAAACTGTTTTTT.

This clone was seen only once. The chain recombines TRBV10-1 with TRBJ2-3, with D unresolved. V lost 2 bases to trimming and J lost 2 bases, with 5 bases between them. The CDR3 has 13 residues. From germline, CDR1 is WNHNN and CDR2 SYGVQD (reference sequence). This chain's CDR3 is CASSEGATDTQYF. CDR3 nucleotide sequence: TGCGCCAGCAGTGAGGGCGCCACAGATACGCAGTATTTT.

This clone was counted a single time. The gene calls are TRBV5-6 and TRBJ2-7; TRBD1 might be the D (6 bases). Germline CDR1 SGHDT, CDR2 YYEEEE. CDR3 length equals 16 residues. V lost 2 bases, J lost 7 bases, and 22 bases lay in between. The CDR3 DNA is TGTGCCAGCAGCTTATCGACAGGTCCAACCCCTGTGGAGCAGTACTTC. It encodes CASSLSTGPTPVEQYF.

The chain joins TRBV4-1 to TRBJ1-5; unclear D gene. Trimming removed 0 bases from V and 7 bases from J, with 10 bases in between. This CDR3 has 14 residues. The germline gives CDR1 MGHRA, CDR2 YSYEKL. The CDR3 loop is CASSQDLRQQPQHF. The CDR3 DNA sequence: TGCGCCAGCAGCCAAGATCTTCGACAACAGCCCCAGCATTTT.

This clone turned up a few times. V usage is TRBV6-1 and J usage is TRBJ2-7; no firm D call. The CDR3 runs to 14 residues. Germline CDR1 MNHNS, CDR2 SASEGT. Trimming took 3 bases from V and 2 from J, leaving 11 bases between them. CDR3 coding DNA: TGTGCCAGCAGTGATTATCCCCCCCCCTACGAGCAGTACTTC. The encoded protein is CASSDYPPPYEQYF.

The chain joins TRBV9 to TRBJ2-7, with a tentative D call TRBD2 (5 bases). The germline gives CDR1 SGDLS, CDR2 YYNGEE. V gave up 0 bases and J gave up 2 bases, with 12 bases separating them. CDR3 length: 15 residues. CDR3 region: CASSVEEGNAYEQYF. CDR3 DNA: TGTGCCAGCAGCGTAGAAGAGGGTAATGCCTACGAGCAGTACTTC.

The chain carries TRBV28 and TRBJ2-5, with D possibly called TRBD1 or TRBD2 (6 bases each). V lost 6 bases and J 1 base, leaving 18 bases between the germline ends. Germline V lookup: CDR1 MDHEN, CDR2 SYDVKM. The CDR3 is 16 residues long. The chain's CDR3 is CASSVRRGGFQETQYF. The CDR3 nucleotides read TGTGCCAGCAGCGTTAGGAGAGGGGGGTTCCAAGAGACCCAGTACTTC.

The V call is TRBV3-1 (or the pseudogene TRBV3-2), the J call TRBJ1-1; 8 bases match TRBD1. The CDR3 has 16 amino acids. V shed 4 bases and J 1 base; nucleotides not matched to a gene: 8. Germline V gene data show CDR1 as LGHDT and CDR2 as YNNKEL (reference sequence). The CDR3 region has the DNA TGTGCCAGCAGCCCCCGACAGGGGTTCCAGAACACTGAAGCTTTCTTT. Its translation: CASSPRQGFQNTEAFF.

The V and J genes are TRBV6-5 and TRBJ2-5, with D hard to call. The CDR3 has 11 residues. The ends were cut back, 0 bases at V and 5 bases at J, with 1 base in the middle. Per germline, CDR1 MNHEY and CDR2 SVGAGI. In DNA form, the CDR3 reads TGTGCCAGCAGTTACTCTGAGACCCAGTACTTC. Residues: CASSYSETQYF.

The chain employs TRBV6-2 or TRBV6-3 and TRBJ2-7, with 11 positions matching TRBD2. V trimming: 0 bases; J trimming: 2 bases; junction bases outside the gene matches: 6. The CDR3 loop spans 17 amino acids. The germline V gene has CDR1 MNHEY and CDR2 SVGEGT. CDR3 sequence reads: CASSYSILAGATYEQYF. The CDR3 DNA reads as TGTGCCAGCAGTTACTCGATACTAGCGGGAGCAACCTACGAGCAGTACTTC.